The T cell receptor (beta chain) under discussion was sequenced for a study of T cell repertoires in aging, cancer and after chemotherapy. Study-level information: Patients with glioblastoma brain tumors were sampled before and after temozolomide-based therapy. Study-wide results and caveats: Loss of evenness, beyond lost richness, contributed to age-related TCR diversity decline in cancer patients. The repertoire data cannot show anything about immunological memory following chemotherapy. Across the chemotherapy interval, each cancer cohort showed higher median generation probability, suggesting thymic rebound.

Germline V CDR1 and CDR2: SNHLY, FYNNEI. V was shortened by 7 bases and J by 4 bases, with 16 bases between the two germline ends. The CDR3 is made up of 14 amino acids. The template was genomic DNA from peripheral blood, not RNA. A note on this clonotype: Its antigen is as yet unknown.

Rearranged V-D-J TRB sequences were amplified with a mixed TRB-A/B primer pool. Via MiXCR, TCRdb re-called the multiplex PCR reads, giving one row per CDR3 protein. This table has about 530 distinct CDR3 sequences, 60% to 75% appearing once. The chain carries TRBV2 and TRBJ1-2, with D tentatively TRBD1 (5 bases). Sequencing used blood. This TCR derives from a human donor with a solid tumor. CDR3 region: CASNPETAIYGYTF. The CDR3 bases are TGTGCCAGCAACCCGGAGACAGCCATCTATGGCTACACCTTC. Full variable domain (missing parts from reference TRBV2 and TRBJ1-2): EPEVTQTPSHQVTQMGQEVILRCVPISNHLYFYWYRQILGQKVEFLVSFYNNEISEKSEIFDDQFSVERPDGSNFTLKIRSTKLEDSAMYFCASNPETAIYGYTFGSGTRLTVV.